The rows below give T cell receptor beta chains drawn from one sample of a study of blood T cell repertoires in COVID-19. Using immunoSEQ multiplex PCR, the repertoire was profiled, and TCRdb retains in-frame clones only, with some absent. The table includes fewer than 300,000 clones, roughly 84% detected once. What was sequenced was peripheral blood. The receptors derive from a woman under 30 with acute or convalescent COVID-19. CDR3s include the opening cysteine and the closing phenylalanine or tryptophan. Fields, in order: D gene, V gene, clone size, J gene, CDR3 DNA, CDR3 protein. The D gene is left open where the match is weak. Size is omitted from some rows. Given values are once, few, many or a class for expanded clones.

d_call: .
v_call: TRBV11-3
clone_size: few
j_call: TRBJ2-2
cdr3_nt: TGTGCCAGCAGCACCAGAGGGAGCTTCGGGGAGCTGTTTTTT
cdr3_aa: CASSTRGSFGELFF

d_call: TRBD1
v_call: TRBV2
clone_size: .
j_call: TRBJ2-1
cdr3_nt: TGTGCCAGCAGTACAACGTCGAACCGGGACAGGGAATACAATGAGCAGTTCTTC
cdr3_aa: CASSTTSNRDREYNEQFF

d_call: .
v_call: TRBV6-2/TRBV6-3
clone_size: .
j_call: TRBJ1-5
cdr3_nt: TGTGCCAGCAGTGAGGCAGGACAGAGCAATCAGCCCCAGCATTTT
cdr3_aa: CASSEAGQSNQPQHF

d_call: .
v_call: TRBV5-1
clone_size: .
j_call: TRBJ2-1
cdr3_nt: TGCGCCAGCAGCGATGTCTTGAGCTCCTACAATGAGCAGTTCTTC
cdr3_aa: CASSDVLSSYNEQFF

d_call: .
v_call: TRBV20-1
clone_size: .
j_call: TRBJ1-1
cdr3_nt: TGCAGTGCGCCTCAAAGGGGATTT
cdr3_aa: CSAPQRGF

d_call: TRBD2
v_call: TRBV19
clone_size: few
j_call: TRBJ2-7
cdr3_nt: TGTGCCAGTAGTATCGGGACTAGCTACGAGCAGTACTTC
cdr3_aa: CASSIGTSYEQYF

d_call: .
v_call: TRBV28
clone_size: .
j_call: TRBJ2-7
cdr3_nt: TGTGCCAGCAGTGAGGTCGGCTCCCACGAGCAGTACTTC
cdr3_aa: CASSEVGSHEQYF

d_call: TRBD2
v_call: TRBV24-1
clone_size: .
j_call: TRBJ2-1
cdr3_nt: TGTGCCACCAGTGATTTAGGGCTAGCGGGCCACAATGAGCAGTTCTTC
cdr3_aa: CATSDLGLAGHNEQFF

d_call: TRBD2
v_call: TRBV6-5
clone_size: .
j_call: TRBJ2-7
cdr3_nt: TGTGCCAGCAGTTACTGGGCTAGCGGGGGAGACGAGCAGTACTTC
cdr3_aa: CASSYWASGGDEQYF

d_call: TRBD1
v_call: TRBV6-6
clone_size: .
j_call: TRBJ2-5
cdr3_nt: TGTGCCAGCAGGACCGGGACAGGGGGGGAGACCCAGTACTTC
cdr3_aa: CASRTGTGGETQYF

d_call: .
v_call: TRBV21-1
clone_size: .
j_call: TRBJ2-2
cdr3_nt: TGTGCCAGCAGTAGCCGGATGGGGCCAGGGGGCTGGTGCGGGGAGCTGTTTTTT
cdr3_aa: CASSSRMGPGGWCGELFF

d_call: .
v_call: TRBV29-1
clone_size: few
j_call: TRBJ2-7
cdr3_nt: TGCAGCGTTCAGGGCCTACCTTACGAGCAGTACTTC
cdr3_aa: CSVQGLPYEQYF

d_call: TRBD1
v_call: TRBV6-5
clone_size: .
j_call: TRBJ1-2
cdr3_nt: TGTGCCAGCAGTTGGGGACAGGGACATGGCTACACCTTC
cdr3_aa: CASSWGQGHGYTF

d_call: .
v_call: TRBV28
clone_size: .
j_call: TRBJ1-5
cdr3_nt: TGTGCCAGCACCACCGGTAAAGGGGGCAATCAGCCCCAGCATTTT
cdr3_aa: CASTTGKGGNQPQHF

d_call: .
v_call: TRBV7-9
clone_size: .
j_call: TRBJ2-7
cdr3_nt: TGTGCCAGCAGCTTAATGGGGCGGGATGCCTACGAGCAGTACTTC
cdr3_aa: CASSLMGRDAYEQYF

d_call: TRBD2
v_call: TRBV7-7
clone_size: .
j_call: TRBJ2-1
cdr3_nt: TGTGCTAGCAGCCATGGACTAGCGGGAACAAATGAGCAGTTCTTC
cdr3_aa: CASSHGLAGTNEQFF

d_call: TRBD2
v_call: TRBV4-2
clone_size: .
j_call: TRBJ2-7
cdr3_nt: TGTGCCAGCAGCCTGACGTCCGGACTAGCGGGAGGCGAGCAGTACTTC
cdr3_aa: CASSLTSGLAGGEQYF

d_call: .
v_call: TRBV6-2/TRBV6-3
clone_size: .
j_call: TRBJ2-2
cdr3_nt: TGTGCCAGCAGTTATCCTCCGGAGCGACCGAACACCGGGGAGCTGTTTTTT
cdr3_aa: CASSYPPERPNTGELFF

d_call: TRBD2
v_call: TRBV4-3
clone_size: .
j_call: TRBJ2-2
cdr3_nt: TGCGCCAGCAGCCAAGATTGGTTAGCGGGAGCGGGCACCGGGGAGCTGTTTTTT
cdr3_aa: CASSQDWLAGAGTGELFF

d_call: .
v_call: TRBV18
clone_size: .
j_call: TRBJ2-5
cdr3_nt: TGTGCCAGCTCACCCGGCGGGATAGGTAAAGAGACCCAGTACTTC
cdr3_aa: CASSPGGIGKETQYF

d_call: TRBD1
v_call: TRBV7-2
clone_size: .
j_call: TRBJ1-4
cdr3_nt: TGTGCCAGCAGCTCCCCCGCGGGACAGCCAGCTGCAACTAATGAAAAACTGTTTTTT
cdr3_aa: CASSSPAGQPAATNEKLFF

d_call: TRBD1
v_call: TRBV5-1
clone_size: .
j_call: TRBJ2-7
cdr3_nt: TGCGCCAGCAGCACCCCGGGACAGGGGTCAGCCTCGGGCTACGAGCAGTACTTC
cdr3_aa: CASSTPGQGSASGYEQYF

d_call: .
v_call: TRBV13
clone_size: .
j_call: TRBJ2-7
cdr3_nt: TGTGCCAGCACCGTTGCCCAACAGGAATACGAGCAGTACTTC
cdr3_aa: CASTVAQQEYEQYF

d_call: TRBD2
v_call: TRBV12-3/TRBV12-4
clone_size: .
j_call: TRBJ2-3
cdr3_nt: TGTGCCAGCAGTACCCCGGGACTAGCGGGAGATTTT
cdr3_aa: CASSTPGLAGDF

d_call: TRBD2
v_call: TRBV10-2
clone_size: once
j_call: TRBJ2-3
cdr3_nt: TGCGCCAGCAGTGAAATGGGAGGGCGAGGTTCCGCAGATACGCAGTATTTT
cdr3_aa: CASSEMGGRGSADTQYF

d_call: TRBD2
v_call: TRBV4-1
clone_size: .
j_call: TRBJ2-7
cdr3_nt: TGCGCCAGCAGCCAAGATTTAACCGAACTAGCGGGAGATTTTTCGGATTACGAGCAGTACTTC
cdr3_aa: CASSQDLTELAGDFSDYEQYF

d_call: .
v_call: TRBV7-2
clone_size: .
j_call: TRBJ2-5
cdr3_nt: TGTGCCAGCAGCCTAAACCAGGGGCTGGAGACCCAGTACTTC
cdr3_aa: CASSLNQGLETQYF

d_call: TRBD2
v_call: TRBV28
clone_size: .
j_call: TRBJ2-5
cdr3_nt: TGTGCCAGCAGTTTCTTTGCGGGAGATTGGTCGGAGACCCAGTACTTC
cdr3_aa: CASSFFAGDWSETQYF

d_call: .
v_call: TRBV9
clone_size: .
j_call: TRBJ1-5
cdr3_nt: TGTGCCAGCAGCACAGACGGGAGTAGCAATCAGCCCCAGCATTTT
cdr3_aa: CASSTDGSSNQPQHF

d_call: TRBD1
v_call: TRBV7-2
clone_size: .
j_call: TRBJ1-1
cdr3_nt: TGTGCCAGCAGCTTGGTCGGACAGGGCAACACTGAAGCTTTCTTT
cdr3_aa: CASSLVGQGNTEAFF

d_call: TRBD1
v_call: TRBV6-5
clone_size: .
j_call: TRBJ2-7
cdr3_nt: TGTGCCAGCAGTTACGACAGGGGACGGCTCGAGCAGTACTTC
cdr3_aa: CASSYDRGRLEQYF

d_call: .
v_call: TRBV5-1
clone_size: once
j_call: TRBJ2-7
cdr3_nt: TGCGCCAGCAGCTTGGCGCAGGCCGGCTACGAGCAGTACTTC
cdr3_aa: CASSLAQAGYEQYF

d_call: .
v_call: TRBV21-1
clone_size: few
j_call: TRBJ2-3
cdr3_nt: TGTGCCAGCAGCAAGGCTCGCAGGAACACAGATACGCAGTATTTT
cdr3_aa: CASSKARRNTDTQYF

d_call: .
v_call: TRBV7-8
clone_size: .
j_call: TRBJ1-5
cdr3_nt: TGTGCCAGCAGCTTAAGTGGACTGTTTTATAGCAATCAGCCCCAGCATTTT
cdr3_aa: CASSLSGLFYSNQPQHF

d_call: .
v_call: TRBV27
clone_size: .
j_call: TRBJ1-2
cdr3_nt: TGTGCCAGCAGTTTTGAGGCTAACTATGGCTACACCTTC
cdr3_aa: CASSFEANYGYTF

d_call: .
v_call: TRBV27
clone_size: .
j_call: TRBJ2-1
cdr3_nt: TGTGCCAGCAGTTCCAATTACAATGAGCAGTTCTTC
cdr3_aa: CASSSNYNEQFF

d_call: .
v_call: TRBV7-9
clone_size: .
j_call: TRBJ1-3
cdr3_nt: TGTGCCAGCAGCTTAGCGAGTAACAGGGTCGGCGTGGGCATATATTTT
cdr3_aa: CASSLASNRVGVGIYF

d_call: TRBD2
v_call: TRBV27
clone_size: .
j_call: TRBJ2-1
cdr3_nt: TGTGCCAGCAGTACCACTCGGTTCGGACTAGAAGGTTACAATGAGCAGTTCTTC
cdr3_aa: CASSTTRFGLEGYNEQFF

d_call: .
v_call: TRBV6-2/TRBV6-3
clone_size: many
j_call: TRBJ2-7
cdr3_nt: TGTGCCAGCAGTTACTCTTCTGTGAGCTACGAGCAGTACTTC
cdr3_aa: CASSYSSVSYEQYF

d_call: TRBD1
v_call: TRBV27
clone_size: .
j_call: TRBJ2-6
cdr3_nt: TGTGCCAGCAGTCCTACAGGGGGTTCGGCTCTTGGGGCCAACGTCCTGACTTTC
cdr3_aa: CASSPTGGSALGANVLTF

d_call: .
v_call: TRBV28
clone_size: few
j_call: TRBJ1-4
cdr3_nt: TGTGCCAGCAGTCTCCTGGGAGCAAGCGGTGAAAAACTGTTTTTT
cdr3_aa: CASSLLGASGEKLFF